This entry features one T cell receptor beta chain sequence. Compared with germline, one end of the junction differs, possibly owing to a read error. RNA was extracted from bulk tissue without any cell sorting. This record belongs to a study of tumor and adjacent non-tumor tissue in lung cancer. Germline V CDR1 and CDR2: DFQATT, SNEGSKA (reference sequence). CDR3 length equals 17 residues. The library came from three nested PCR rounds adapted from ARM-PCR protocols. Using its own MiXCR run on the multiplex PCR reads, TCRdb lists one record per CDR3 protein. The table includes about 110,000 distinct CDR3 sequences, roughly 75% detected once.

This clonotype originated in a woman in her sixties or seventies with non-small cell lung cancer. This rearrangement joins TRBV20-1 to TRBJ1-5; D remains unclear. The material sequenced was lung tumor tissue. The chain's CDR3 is CSATADSGVICNQPQHF. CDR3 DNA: TGCAGTGCTACTGCGGATAGTGGGGTCATATGCAATCAGCCCCAACATTTT.